This T cell receptor beta chain is from a study of blood T cell repertoires in COVID-19 (dated by TCRdb to about 2020). A note on the overall study: The collaborator samples originated in the United States, Italy and Spain and spanned the acute and convalescent phases of COVID-19. The material from the prospective study consisted of cDNA or gDNA derived from T cells, B-cell-depleted T cells, or PBMCs. The dataset comprised deeply sampled blood TCRbeta repertoires from subjects exposed to, actively infected with, or recovered from COVID-19. A freely available public database, intended as a resource for researchers studying the immune response to SARS-CoV-2, is where the repertoires were released. Nearly every sample came with metadata listing a de-identified subject ID, COVID-19 status, age in years and sex. The samples were drawn from the first 160 participants of the ongoing ImmuneRACE study and from 1,254 subjects provided by 6 global collaborators. HLA class I and class II types, where available, came from metadata supplied by the sample provider rather than from assay-based typing.

What the work shows at the level of the full study, not this receptor alone: How much clinical and demographic metadata was included differed by source and by participant, and the metadata was provided uncurated.

The table lists this clone with a count of one. The specificity of this receptor is unknown. Per-base qualities were not stored, and no clone one base away is much larger. Per the germline V gene, LGHNA is the CDR1 and YSLEER is the CDR2. V has 3 bases trimmed and J has 2 bases trimmed; junction bases matching no gene number 18. The CDR3 contains 21 residues, cysteine and phenylalanine counted. Left in the record is the CDR3 DNA by itself, 63 bases read in frame from the first base. Participants in the prospective study were aged roughly 18 to 89 years, lived in about two dozen United States geographic areas, and enrolled through a virtual design. Cohort assignment in the prospective study relied on participant-reported clinical history from a screening survey and a study questionnaire. For ImmuneRACE Cohort 3, a participant was defined as recovered based on two consecutive negative NP/OP PCR tests, clearance by a healthcare professional, or resolution of symptoms. Mobile phlebotomists in the prospective study collected whole blood, serum and a nasopharyngeal or oropharyngeal swab from every participant. Prospective study participants could optionally give additional blood draws and questionnaires over a 2-month period. Before DNA extraction, prospective study blood samples were shipped either frozen or at room temperature.

TCRbeta CDR3 regions were amplified from genomic DNA using the immunoSEQ Assay, a bias-controlled multiplex PCR. Processing in the source paper ran as follows. The number of nucleated cells in each sample was estimated by amplification of reference gene primers within the assay. To quantify the absolute abundance of each unique TCRbeta CDR3 rearrangement, sequence reads were collapsed and filtered. For each sample, productive Simpson clonality was calculated by taking the square root of Simpson's diversity index across productive rearrangements. The immuneACCESS repertoire file appears here via TCRdb, limited to in-frame rearrangements. These files lack a portion of the clones; in checked studies, under half of the deficit traces to unresolved V genes, and the cause of the others is not known. Clonal size and the V and J genes are those of that table, whereas D and trimming came from the DNA. This sample lists some 220,000 clones; 88% were detected once. The top ten clones comprise around 2.7% of the sample.

This receptor chain uses TRBV4-3 and TRBJ2-2; the junction holds 10 bases that match TRBD2. Sequenced material: PBMCs or T cells enriched from blood (not recorded which). The sequence came from a woman in her twenties or thirties who had recovered from COVID-19. The DNA is as follows: TGCGCCAGCAGCCATGCATCTCCTAGCGGGGGACTCCAACATAACACCGGGGAGCTGTTTTTT. Its amino acids are CASSHASPSGGLQHNTGELFF.